This T cell receptor beta chain was identified in a study of blood T cell repertoires in COVID-19. Participants reported their clinical history, and cohort assignment relied on those reports. The data were produced by immunoSEQ multiplex PCR, yet TCRdb's version contains in-frame clones alone and is incomplete. The sample holds fewer than 350,000 clones, approximately 90% seen once. Germline V gene sequence: CDR1 SGHDN, CDR2 FVKESK. The V end lost 4 bases, the J end lost 2 bases, and 12 bases lay between the germline ends. The CDR3 loop spans 15 amino acids. The source material was PBMCs or T cells enriched from blood (not recorded which). This receptor was obtained from a woman in her forties who had recovered from COVID-19. This chain connects TRBV14 to TRBJ2-1; the D gene is possibly TRBD1 (6 bases). The CDR3 region has the DNA TGTGCCAGCAGCCGGCTTGGGACAACCTACAATGAGCAGTTCTTC. As protein: CASSRLGTTYNEQFF.